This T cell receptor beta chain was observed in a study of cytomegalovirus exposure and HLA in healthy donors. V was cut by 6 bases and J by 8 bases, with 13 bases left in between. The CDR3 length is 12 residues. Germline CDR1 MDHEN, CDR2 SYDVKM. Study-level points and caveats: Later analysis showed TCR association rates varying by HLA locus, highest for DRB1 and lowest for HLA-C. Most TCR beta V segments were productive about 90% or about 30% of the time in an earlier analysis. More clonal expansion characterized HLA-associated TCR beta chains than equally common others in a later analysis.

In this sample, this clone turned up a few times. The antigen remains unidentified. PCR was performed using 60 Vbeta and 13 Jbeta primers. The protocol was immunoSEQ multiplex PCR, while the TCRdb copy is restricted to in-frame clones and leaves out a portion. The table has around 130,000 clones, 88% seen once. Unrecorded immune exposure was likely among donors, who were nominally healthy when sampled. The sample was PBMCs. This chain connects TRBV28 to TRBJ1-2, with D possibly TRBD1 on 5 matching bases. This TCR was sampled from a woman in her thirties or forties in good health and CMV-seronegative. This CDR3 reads CASSLTRGGYTF. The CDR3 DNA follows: TGTGCCAGCAGCTTAACAAGGGGCGGCTACACCTTC.